The TCR beta chain described here comes from a study of cytomegalovirus exposure and HLA in healthy donors. The study's findings and limits: Confirmation in vitro established that a few CMV-associated chains were specific for CMV antigens. It was reported that the classifier diagnosed cytomegalovirus status with high specificity and sensitivity in both the original and validation cohorts.

The table came from immunoSEQ multiplex PCR; TCRdb's copy has only in-frame clones and leaves some out. The sample records 190,000 or so clones, about 80% being singletons. Unmatched junction bases numbered 5, after V lost 2 bases and J lost 10 bases. The CDR3 covers 13 residues. In germline, CDR1 is KGHSH, CDR2 LQKENI. Concerning this clone itself: Antigen specificity is unknown.

The receptor was isolated from a woman under 30 in good health and CMV-seropositive. The chain links TRBV18 to TRBJ1-1; 9 nucleotides line up with TRBD1. What was sequenced was PBMCs. The CDR3 DNA reads TGTGCCAGCTCACCAGACTGGACAGGGGTAGCTTTCTTT. Its protein is CASSPDWTGVAFF.